This entry features one T cell receptor (beta chain) sequence. Its antigen is unknown. Per-base quality was not reported, and no clone a single base away is much larger than it. The immunoSEQ Assay, a bias-controlled multiplex PCR, was used to amplify TCRbeta CDR3 regions from genomic DNA. In the source study's methods: Nucleated cell counts per sample were estimated from amplification of reference gene primers within the assay. To quantify the absolute abundance of each unique TCRbeta CDR3 rearrangement, sequence reads were collapsed and filtered. For each sample, productive Simpson clonality was calculated as the square root of Simpson's diversity index across productive rearrangements. Held by TCRdb, this immuneACCESS table contains in-frame sequences only and omits some clones. Under half of the omission traces to an unresolved V gene where checked; the cause of the rest is unknown. The V and J calls and clone size were taken over from that table, and D and trimming were inferred from the DNA. This sample gives 110,000 to 150,000 clones in total; 81% of them show up just once. The top ten hold around 8.8% of the sample.

Measured from the cysteine to the phenylalanine, the CDR3 is 15 residues long. Here the CDR3 DNA is all that survives: 45 bases in frame from base 1. Here V drops 4 bases and J drops 4 bases, and the junction holds 10 bases not matched to any gene. CDR1 is given as SGHDT and CDR2 as YYEEEE, both from the germline V gene. These data are taken from a study of blood T cell repertoires in COVID-19 (dated by TCRdb to 2019 to 2021). Broadly, across the study: Samples from collaborators originated in the United States, Italy and Spain and spanned both the acute and convalescent phases of COVID-19. The sample metadata nearly always contained a de-identified subject ID, COVID-19 status, age in years and sex. Deeply sampled blood TCRbeta repertoires from subjects exposed to, actively infected with, or recovered from COVID-19 were included in the dataset. The repertoires were made available in a free public database intended to serve as a resource for research on the immune response to SARS-CoV-2. Where HLA class I and class II types were available, the types were taken from metadata supplied by the sample provider, not from assay-based typing. The prospective study material was composed of cDNA or gDNA derived from T cells, B-cell-depleted T cells, or PBMCs. Samples were obtained from the ongoing ImmuneRACE study (first 160 participants) and from some 1,200 subjects provided by 6 global collaborators. Results the study describes overall, beyond this receptor: How much clinical and demographic metadata was included differed by source and by participant, and the metadata was provided uncurated.

Each collaborating institution followed its own protocols to collect whole blood in K2EDTA tubes. For TCRbeta analysis, collaborator samples were shipped as frozen whole blood, as isolated PBMCs, or as DNA extracted from either sample type. The chain uses TRBV5-6 and TRBJ2-7, with TRBD1 matching 8 junction bases. The receptor's source is a human donor in a cohort sampled during active COVID-19. The sequencing sample was made of peripheral blood. CDR3 loop: CASSTKGQGIYEQYF. The DNA sequence reads TGTGCCAGCAGCACAAAAGGACAGGGTATTTACGAGCAGTACTTC.